These 27 T cell receptor beta chains were sequenced from one sample in a study of T-cell memory formation after mild COVID-19. One entry per CDR3 protein results from TCRdb running MiXCR on the 5' RACE reads. The sample consists of over 150,000 distinct CDR3 sequences, approximately 17% of them appearing once. Sequenced input: PBMCs or a T cell subset sorted from them (not recorded which). These receptors were collected from a man between 18 and 29 years old who had mild COVID-19 (a few samples of this study predate the infection). Cell type and time point are not known.

The gene calls are TRBV12-3 or TRBV12-4 and TRBJ2-7; D possibly uses TRBD1 or TRBD2 (5 bases each). CDR3 length: 12 amino acids. V lost 2 bases and J 6 bases, leaving 8 bases between the germline ends. The DNA for the CDR3 is TGTGCCAGCAGTTTAATGGGGGTCGAGCAGTACTTC. Translation: CASSLMGVEQYF.

The chain combines TRBV20-1 with TRBJ2-5, with unresolved D. Germline lookup yields CDR1 DFQATT and CDR2 SNEGSKA (reference sequence). Trimming took 5 bases from V and 5 from J, leaving 15 bases between them. The CDR3 covers 13 residues. CDR3 bases: TGCAGTGCTGCGACTGGGGTGGGGGAGACCCAGTACTTC. As protein: CSAATGVGETQYF.

The rearrangement uses TRBV6-6 and TRBJ1-5; the D is unclear. V was shortened by 5 bases and J by 6 bases, with 8 bases between the two germline ends. Germline values: CDR1 MNHNY, CDR2 SVGAGI (reference sequence). This CDR3 has 12 residues. The CDR3: CASSNSRQPQHF. CDR3 nucleotides: TGTGCCAGCAGTAACAGTCGTCAGCCCCAGCATTTT.

Only a few counts were recorded for this clonotype. This chain joins TRBV10-3 and TRBJ2-7; D gene uncertain. Trimming stripped 6 bases from V and 7 bases from J, with 4 bases between. CDR1 is ENHRY, CDR2 SYGVKD, per germline. The CDR3 is 9 residues long. CDR3 region: CAIREEQYV. The CDR3 nucleotides are TGTGCCATCAGGGAGGAGCAGTACGTC.

The chain links TRBV19 to TRBJ1-2; D ambiguous. The CDR3 has 15 amino acids. Trimming removed 3 bases at V and 5 bases at J, with 16 bases between. The germline CDR1 and CDR2 sequences are LNHDA and SQIVND (reference sequence). The CDR3 bases are TGTGCCAGTAGTATTTCGGGTCCCAAACGATATGGCTACACCTTC. This encodes CASSISGPKRYGYTF.

This clonotype was observed a few times. The chain uses TRBV28 and TRBJ1-5; a weak D match, TRBD1 (6 bases). Germline CDR1 is MDHEN and CDR2 is SYDVKM. Trimming left V 7 bases short and J 7 bases short, with 17 bases between. The CDR3 runs to 14 residues. CDR3 residues: CASTPPGGGQPQHF. The CDR3 DNA reads TGTGCCAGCACCCCGCCGGGGGGCGGGCAGCCCCAGCATTTT.

This sequence joins TRBV12-3 or TRBV12-4 and TRBJ1-3, with D maybe TRBD1 (5 bases). This CDR3 comprises 17 residues. The V end lost 3 bases, the J end lost 5 bases, and 20 bases lay between the germline ends. The CDR3 sequence: CASSLAPGGGIRNTIYF. CDR3 nucleotides: TGTGCCAGCAGTTTGGCCCCGGGGGGGGGAATTCGAAACACCATATATTTT.

This clonotype was seen a handful of times. The CDR3: CASSSAGAQETQYF. The CDR3 nucleotides read TGTGCCAGCAGCTCGGCGGGGGCTCAAGAGACCCAGTACTTC. The chain is built from TRBV7-2 and TRBJ2-5; perhaps TRBD2 as D (7 bases). CDR1 and CDR2 (germline): SGHTA, FQGNSA. Trimming removed 4 bases from V and 2 bases from J, with 11 bases in between. This CDR3 contains 14 residues. Full variable domain (outside the CDR3, taken from reference TRBV7-2 and TRBJ2-5): GAGVSQSPSNKVTEKGKDVELRCDPISGHTALYWYRQSLGQGLEFLIYFQGNSAPDKSGLPSDRFSAERTGGSVSTLTIQRTQQEDSAVYLCASSSAGAQETQYFGPGTRLLVL.

The chain uses TRBV6-2 or TRBV6-3 and TRBJ2-1; TRBD2 agrees at 9 bases. Germline CDR1 reads MNHEY; CDR2 reads SVGEGT. The CDR3 totals 15 residues. V shed 6 bases, J shed 0 bases, and the junction held 3 bases outside the gene matches. In DNA form, the CDR3 reads TGTGCCAGCAGGCGCGGGGGGGGCTCCTACAATGAGCAGTTCTTC. This codes for CASRRGGGSYNEQFF.

The V gene is TRBV24-1, the J gene TRBJ1-2, with 7 bases matching TRBD1. The V and J ends lost 4 bases and 4 bases, in that order; junction bases with no gene match: 8. From germline, CDR1 is KGHDR and CDR2 SFDVKD. The CDR3 contains 15 residues. CDR3 nucleotide sequence: TGTGCCACCAGTGACTCGACAGGGCAGAGCTATGGCTACACCTTC. This translates into CATSDSTGQSYGYTF.

This clonotype was observed many times. The V call is TRBV5-6, the J call TRBJ2-5; 7 nucleotides match TRBD1. This CDR3 has 13 residues. The V and J ends lost 1 base and 5 bases, in that order; junction bases with no gene match: 2. Germline-derived CDR1 and CDR2 are SGHDT and YYEEEE. The CDR3 is CASSLTGAETQYF. CDR3 sequence (DNA): TGTGCCAGCAGCTTGACAGGGGCGGAGACCCAGTACTTC.

This clonotype was observed a few times. V usage is TRBV12-3 or TRBV12-4 and J usage is TRBJ1-1, with D perhaps matching TRBD1 (5 bases). The V end was cut by 7 bases, the J end by 3 bases, with 15 bases between. The CDR3 has 14 residues. The DNA for the CDR3 is TGTGCCAGCACTTTGAGGTCAGGGCACACTGAAGCTTTCTTT. Encoded protein: CASTLRSGHTEAFF.

The table lists this clonotype with a few counts. The V call is TRBV20-1, the J call TRBJ2-3; 9 positions agree with TRBD2. CDR1 is DFQATT and CDR2 is SNEGSKA in the germline V gene (reference sequence). The CDR3 has 17 amino acids. The V segment lost 5 bases and the J segment 2 bases; nucleotides outside the gene matches: 14. This CDR3 is CSAPRQGAGGPTDTQYF. CDR3 sequence (DNA): TGCAGTGCTCCGAGACAAGGAGCGGGGGGACCCACAGATACGCAGTATTTT.

This sequence joins TRBV7-9 and TRBJ2-2; the D is unclear. Germline V gene lookup returns CDR1 SEHNR and CDR2 FQNEAQ (reference sequence). The CDR3 has 16 amino acids. V lost 10 bases, J lost 4 bases, and 22 bases lay in between. The CDR3: CAKTRAGKGVTGELFF. The CDR3, as DNA: TGTGCCAAAACTCGAGCAGGAAAGGGTGTCACCGGGGAGCTGTTTTTT.

The gene calls are TRBV29-1 and TRBJ1-1; D uncertain. CDR1 SQVTM and CDR2 ANQGSEA come from the germline V gene. V lost 4 bases and J lost 7, with 16 bases in between. This CDR3 has 13 amino acids. The CDR3 loop reads CSVGALGWNEAFF. The CDR3 DNA follows: TGCAGCGTTGGAGCGTTGGGGTGGAATGAAGCTTTCTTT. The full variable domain, in which reference TRBV29-1 and TRBJ1-1 provide the parts outside the CDR3, is SAVISQKPSRDICQRGTSLTIQCQVDSQVTMMFWYRQQPGQSLTLIATANQGSEATYESGFVIDKFPISRPNLTFSTLTVSNMSPEDSSIYLCSVGALGWNEAFFGQGTRLTVV.

The chain combines TRBV7-2 with TRBJ1-4; 7 nucleotides align to TRBD1. CDR1 and CDR2 (germline): SGHTA, FQGNSA. Unmatched junction bases numbered 8, after V lost 5 bases and J lost 11 bases. The CDR3 extends over 13 amino acids. The CDR3 sequence is CASSPGQIPKLFF. CDR3 nucleotides: TGTGCCAGCAGCCCGGGACAGATACCCAAACTGTTTTTT.

Comment on this clonotype: Germline is not matched at one junction end, which may reflect a read error. The genes are TRBV7-2 and TRBJ2-3; the match to TRBD1 covers 7 bases. Per the germline V gene, CDR1 is SGHTA and CDR2 is FQGNSA. The CDR3 runs 13 residues. The chain's CDR3 is CASTLQGLDTQYF. For the CDR3, the DNA is TGTGCCAGCACCTTACAGGGGTTGGACACGCAGTATTTT.

About this clonotype: The junction does not match germline at one end; this may be a read error. The chain recombines TRBV6-2 or TRBV6-3 with TRBJ1-2; no reliable D call. Germline V gene data show CDR1 as MNHEY and CDR2 as SVGEGT. This CDR3 has 13 residues. The CDR3 here is CASSLGPDYGYAF. CDR3 nucleotides: TGTGCCAGCAGCCTGGGCCCAGACTATGGCTACGCCTTC.

This clonotype was found a few times. The genes are TRBV9 and TRBJ2-2; D is ambiguous. The V gene lost 0 bases and the J gene lost 5 bases, with 8 bases spanning the gap. Looked up from germline, CDR1 is SGDLS and CDR2 is YYNGEE. This CDR3 spans 14 amino acids. CDR3 nucleotides: TGTGCCAGCAGCGTAGTTTCAGGAACCGGGGAGCTGTTTTTT. This sequence encodes CASSVVSGTGELFF.

This clonotype came up a few times. V gene TRBV28 combines with J gene TRBJ2-7; D unresolved. The V end lost 8 bases, the J end lost 0 bases, and 8 bases lay between the germline ends. The CDR3 totals 12 residues. Germline V gene data show CDR1 as MDHEN and CDR2 as SYDVKM. DNA for the CDR3: TGTGCCAGCGGACGTAGCTCCTACGAGCAGTACGTC. It yields the protein CASGRSSYEQYV.

This sequence joins TRBV7-9 and TRBJ2-5; D is perhaps TRBD1 (6 bases). Trimming removed 2 bases at V and 4 bases at J, with 14 bases between. Germline assignment: CDR1 SEHNR and CDR2 FQNEAQ (reference sequence). The CDR3 has 15 residues. CDR3 protein: CASSLQQGTRETQYF. The CDR3 DNA sequence: TGTGCCAGCAGCTTACAACAGGGTACGAGAGAGACCCAGTACTTC.

This clonotype was observed a handful of times. The chain has TRBV9 and TRBJ2-3; TRBD2 is a possible D gene (5 bases). The germline gives CDR1 SGDLS, CDR2 YYNGEE. V lost 3 bases and J 0 bases, leaving 11 bases between the germline ends. This CDR3 is built from 15 residues. The CDR3 protein is CASSAQRTSTDTQYF. The CDR3 bases are TGTGCCAGCAGCGCCCAGCGGACGAGCACAGATACGCAGTATTTT.

The chain uses TRBV15 and TRBJ1-4; no clear D. With 1 base removed from V and 3 bases from J, the gap between germline ends came to 6 bases. Germline V lookup: CDR1 LNHNV, CDR2 YYDKDF (reference sequence). This CDR3 has 14 residues. In nucleotides, the CDR3 is TGTGCCACCAGCAGAGCCGGGCCTAATGAAAAACTGTTTTTT. Translating it yields CATSRAGPNEKLFF.

V is TRBV7-2 and J is TRBJ2-5; D unclear. This CDR3 is built from 12 residues. V was pared by 6 bases and J by 4 bases, with 9 bases between. Germline V gene lookup returns CDR1 SGHTA and CDR2 FQGNSA. CDR3 loop: CASRSDVETQYF. In nucleotides, the CDR3 is TGTGCCAGCAGGTCCGATGTAGAGACCCAGTACTTC.

This chain links TRBV7-2 with TRBJ1-5; D is unclear. Germline V gene lookup returns CDR1 SGHTA and CDR2 FQGNSA. The CDR3 is 13 residues long. The V gene lost 1 base and the J gene lost 6 bases, with 7 bases spanning the gap. CDR3 loop: CASSLETPQPQHF. CDR3 bases: TGTGCCAGCAGCTTAGAGACGCCTCAGCCCCAGCATTTT.

The V gene is TRBV12-3 or TRBV12-4, the J gene TRBJ1-4; unclear D gene. The CDR3 spans 14 residues. V was trimmed by 4 bases and J by 7 bases, leaving 13 bases between them. The CDR3, as DNA: TGTGCCAGCAGTTCGCCGGCAGGCGGTGAAAAACTGTTTTTT. It translates to CASSSPAGGEKLFF.

The chain joins TRBV12-3 or TRBV12-4 to TRBJ1-1; 9 nucleotides agree with TRBD1. V shed 5 bases and J 3 bases; nucleotides not matched to a gene: 19. The CDR3 has 19 amino acids. CDR3 coding DNA: TGTGCCAGCAGTACCTACAGGGGGCTTAGGAGATTGAGTCACACTGAAGCTTTCTTT. Protein product: CASSTYRGLRRLSHTEAFF.